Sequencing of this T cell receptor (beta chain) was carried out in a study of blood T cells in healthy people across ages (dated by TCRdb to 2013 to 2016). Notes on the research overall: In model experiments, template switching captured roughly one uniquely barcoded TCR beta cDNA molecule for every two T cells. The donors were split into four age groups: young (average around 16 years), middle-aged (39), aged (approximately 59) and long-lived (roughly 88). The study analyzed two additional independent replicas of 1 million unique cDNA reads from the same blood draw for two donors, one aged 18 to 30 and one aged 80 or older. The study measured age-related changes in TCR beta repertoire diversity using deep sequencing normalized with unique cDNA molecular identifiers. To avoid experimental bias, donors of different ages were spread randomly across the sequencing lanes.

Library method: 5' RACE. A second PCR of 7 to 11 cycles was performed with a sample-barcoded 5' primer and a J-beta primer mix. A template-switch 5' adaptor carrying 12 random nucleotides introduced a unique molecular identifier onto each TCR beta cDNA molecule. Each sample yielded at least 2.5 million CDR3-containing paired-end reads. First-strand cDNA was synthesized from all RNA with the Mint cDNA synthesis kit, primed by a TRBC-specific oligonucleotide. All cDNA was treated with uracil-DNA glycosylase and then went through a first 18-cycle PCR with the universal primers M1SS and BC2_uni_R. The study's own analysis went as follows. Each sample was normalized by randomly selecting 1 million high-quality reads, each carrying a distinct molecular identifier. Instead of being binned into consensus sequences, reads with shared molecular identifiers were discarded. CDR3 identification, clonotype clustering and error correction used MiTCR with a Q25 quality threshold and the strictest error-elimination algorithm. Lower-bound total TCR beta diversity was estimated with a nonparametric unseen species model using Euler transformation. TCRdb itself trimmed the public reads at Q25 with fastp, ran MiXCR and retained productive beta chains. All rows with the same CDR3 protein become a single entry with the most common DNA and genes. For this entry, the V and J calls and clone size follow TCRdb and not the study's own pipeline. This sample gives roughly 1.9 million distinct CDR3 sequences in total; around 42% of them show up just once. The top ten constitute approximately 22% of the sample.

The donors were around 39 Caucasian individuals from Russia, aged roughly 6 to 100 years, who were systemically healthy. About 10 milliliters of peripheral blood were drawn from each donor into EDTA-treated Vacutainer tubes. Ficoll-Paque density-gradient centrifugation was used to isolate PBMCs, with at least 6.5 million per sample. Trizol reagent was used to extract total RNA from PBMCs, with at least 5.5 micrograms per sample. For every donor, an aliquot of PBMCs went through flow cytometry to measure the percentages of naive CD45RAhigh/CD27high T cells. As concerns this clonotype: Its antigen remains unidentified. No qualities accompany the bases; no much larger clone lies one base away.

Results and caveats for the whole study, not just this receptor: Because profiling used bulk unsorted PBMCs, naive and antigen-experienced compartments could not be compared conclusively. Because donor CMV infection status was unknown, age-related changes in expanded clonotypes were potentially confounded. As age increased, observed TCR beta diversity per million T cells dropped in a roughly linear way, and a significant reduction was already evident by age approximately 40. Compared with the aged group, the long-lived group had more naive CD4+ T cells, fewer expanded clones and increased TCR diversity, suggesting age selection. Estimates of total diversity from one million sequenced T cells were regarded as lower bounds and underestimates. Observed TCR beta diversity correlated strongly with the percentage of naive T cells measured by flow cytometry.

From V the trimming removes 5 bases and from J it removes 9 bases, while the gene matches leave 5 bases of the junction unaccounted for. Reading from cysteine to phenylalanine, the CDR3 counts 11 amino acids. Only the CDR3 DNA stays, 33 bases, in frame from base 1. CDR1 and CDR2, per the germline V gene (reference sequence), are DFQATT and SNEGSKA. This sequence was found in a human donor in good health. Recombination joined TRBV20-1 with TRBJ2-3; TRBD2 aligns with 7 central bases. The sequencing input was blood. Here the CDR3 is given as CSAGMRGTQYF. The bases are TGCAGTGCTGGAATGCGGGGGACGCAGTATTTT.